The 8 T cell receptor beta chains below all came from one sample that was sequenced in a study of control samples from healthy donors and cancer patients (dated by TCRdb to 2020 to 2022). To prepare the library, the immunoSEQ multiplex PCR assay was applied. This is the immuneACCESS table as TCRdb keeps it, with only in-frame sequences that have V and J called. A part of the clones is gone; compared with another copy, unresolved V genes explain less than half, and the rest is unexplained. The sample data list roughly 83,000 clones, and roughly 82% of these were observed just once. Around a tenth of the sample belongs to the ten largest clones. Sequenced sample: blood. All receptors derive from a woman in her sixties in good health.

V usage is TRBV28 and J usage is TRBJ1-3; D may be TRBD1 (5 bases). Trimming took 2 bases from V and 3 from J, leaving 5 bases between them. The CDR3 has 13 residues. CDR1 and CDR2 from the germline V gene are MDHEN and SYDVKM. Here the CDR3 reads CASSLRGGNTIYF. For the CDR3, the DNA is TGTGCCAGCAGTTTAAGGGGTGGAAACACCATATATTTT.

This clone was observed once. The rearrangement links TRBV18 to TRBJ1-3, with D unclear. The CDR3 loop spans 19 amino acids. The germline CDR1 and CDR2 sequences are KGHSH and LQKENI. Trimming removed 2 bases from V and 0 bases from J, with 20 bases in between. The CDR3 region is CASSPSGNQNLISGNTIYF. For the CDR3, the DNA is TGTGCCAGCTCACCATCAGGAAACCAAAACCTCATCTCTGGAAACACCATATATTTT.

The chain recombines TRBV19 with TRBJ2-1; 11 nucleotides match TRBD2. Germline trimming cut 3 bases from V and 9 bases from J; bases unmatched to any gene: 10. Germline lookup yields CDR1 LNHDA and CDR2 SQIVND (reference sequence). This CDR3 region has 16 residues. The CDR3 protein is CASSISLLAGGFEQFF. The CDR3 DNA is TGTGCCAGTAGTATCTCTCTCCTAGCGGGAGGATTTGAGCAGTTCTTC.

V usage is TRBV19 and J usage is TRBJ1-1; D uncertain. From germline, CDR1 is LNHDA and CDR2 SQIVND (reference sequence). This CDR3 is 13 amino acids long. The V end was cut by 4 bases, the J end by 2 bases, with 8 bases between. CDR3 residues: CASSRQTNTEAFF. Written as DNA, the CDR3 is TGTGCCAGTAGTAGGCAGACAAACACTGAAGCTTTCTTT.

The chain couples TRBV10-3 to TRBJ2-3, with TRBD2 matching 9 bases. The CDR3 is 14 residues long. V lost 6 bases and J lost 4; bases outside the gene matches: 5. Germline CDR1 is ENHRY and CDR2 is SYGVKD. The CDR3 DNA follows: TGTGCCATCAGCGGGCGGGGGGGCCCAGATACGCAGTATTTT. Its protein is CAISGRGGPDTQYF.

V and J are TRBV11-2 and TRBJ2-5, with TRBD2 matching over 11 bases. In germline, CDR1 is SGHAT, CDR2 FQNNGV. Losses at the gene ends were 6 bases for V and 5 bases for J; bases not matched to a gene: 5. CDR3 size: 14 residues. CDR3 nucleotides: TGTGCCAGCAGTGTTAGCGGGGGGGCTGAGACCCAGTACTTC. This translates into CASSVSGGAETQYF.

This clone is a singleton in its sample. This rearrangement joins TRBV3-1 (or the pseudogene TRBV3-2) to TRBJ1-2, with 8 bases aligning to TRBD1. Germline V CDR1 and CDR2: LGHDT, YNNKEL (reference sequence). The CDR3 covers 15 residues. V lost 3 bases and J lost 4; bases outside the gene matches: 7. The CDR3 reads CASSHSTGGPYGYTF. In DNA form, the CDR3 reads TGTGCCAGCAGCCACAGTACAGGGGGTCCCTATGGCTACACCTTC.

In its sample, this clone was seen once. The chain uses TRBV4-1 and TRBJ2-7; tentative D call: TRBD1 (5 bases). Per germline, CDR1 MGHRA and CDR2 YSYEKL. Deletions cut 1 base from V and 2 bases from J, with 12 bases between. This CDR3 is 15 amino acids long. The DNA of the CDR3 is TGCGCCAGCAGCCAAGGGGGCCCCTATACCTACGAGCAGTACTTC. This sequence encodes CASSQGGPYTYEQYF.